This T cell receptor beta chain was identified during a study of blood T cell repertoires in COVID-19. The CDR3 is 15 residues long. The junction had 7 bases not matched to a gene; V was cut back by 6 bases and J by 0 bases. Germline CDR1 MNHEY, CDR2 SVGAGI. Clones were read by immunoSEQ multiplex PCR, and TCRdb kept only the in-frame ones, dropping some. The sample gives about 140,000 clones, around 89% of which show up once; about 10% is in the top ten. Input material: peripheral blood. The sequence derives from an elderly woman with acute or convalescent COVID-19. The gene calls are TRBV6-5 and TRBJ2-7; 8 nucleotides agree with TRBD1. The CDR3 protein is CASRGQGLSSYEQYF. The CDR3 DNA reads as TGTGCCAGCAGAGGACAGGGATTGAGCTCCTACGAGCAGTACTTC.